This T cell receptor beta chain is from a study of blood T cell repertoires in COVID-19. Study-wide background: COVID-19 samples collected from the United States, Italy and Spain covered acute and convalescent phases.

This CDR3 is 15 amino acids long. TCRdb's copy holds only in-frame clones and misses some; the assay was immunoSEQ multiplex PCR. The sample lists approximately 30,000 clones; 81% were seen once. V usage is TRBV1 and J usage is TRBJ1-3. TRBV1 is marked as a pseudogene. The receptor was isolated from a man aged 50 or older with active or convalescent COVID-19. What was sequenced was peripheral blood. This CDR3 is CTSSQNRDSGNTIYF. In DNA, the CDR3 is TGCACCAGCAGCCAAAACCGAGACTCTGGAAACACCATATATTTT.